This T cell receptor beta chain was found in a study of blood T cell repertoires in COVID-19. Study-level background: Samples of COVID-19 (acute and convalescent) were obtained from the United States, Italy and Spain.

Participant age was roughly 18 to 90 years, and participants resided in roughly 24 US areas. Before being deemed recovered, Cohort 3 donors had two negative PCRs, clearance, or symptom resolution. This CDR3 spans 17 amino acids. The germline gives CDR1 SGHTA, CDR2 FQGNSA. The ends lost 5 bases at V and 4 bases at J; junction bases unmatched: 15. Only in-frame clones appear in the TCRdb table, and some are missing; sequencing was by immunoSEQ multiplex PCR. The repertoire holds over 200,000 clones, with roughly 85% as singletons. The clonotype comes from a man in his thirties or forties who had recovered from COVID-19. The chain employs TRBV7-2 and TRBJ2-3; 7 nucleotides align to TRBD2. Sequencing input: PBMCs or T cells enriched from blood (not recorded which). CDR3 loop: CASSGRGGGSTADTQYF. The DNA for the CDR3 is TGTGCCAGCAGCGGTAGAGGTGGCGGGAGCACGGCAGATACGCAGTATTTT.